One sample yielded the 21 T cell receptor beta chains listed below, sequenced in a study of cytomegalovirus exposure and HLA in healthy donors. Amplification used 60 Vbeta primers and 13 Jbeta primers. Data came from immunoSEQ multiplex PCR; TCRdb stores just in-frame clones and leaves some out. The sample lists around 130,000 clones, roughly 80% occurring once. Sequencing was performed on PBMCs. The origin of the receptors is a woman aged 40 to 50 in good health and CMV-seropositive.

The chain carries TRBV11-3 and TRBJ2-1; D gene unclear. There are 15 residues in the CDR3. Germline lookup yields CDR1 SGHNT and CDR2 YENEEA. With 2 bases removed from V and 1 base from J, the gap between germline ends came to 9 bases. The CDR3 protein is CASSLNGRSYNEQFF. The CDR3 nucleotides are TGTGCCAGCAGCTTAAATGGCAGATCCTACAATGAGCAGTTCTTC.

The chain combines TRBV28 with TRBJ2-5; TRBD2 matches at 13 bases. V shed 6 bases and J 5 bases; nucleotides not matched to a gene: 9. CDR3 length equals 16 residues. Germline V gene data show CDR1 as MDHEN and CDR2 as SYDVKM. CDR3 in amino acids: CASSSPGLAGRETQYF. DNA of the CDR3: TGTGCCAGCAGCTCCCCGGGACTAGCGGGAAGGGAGACCCAGTACTTC.

The chain has TRBV28 and TRBJ2-1, with 8 bases fitting TRBD2. In germline, CDR1 is MDHEN, CDR2 SYDVKM. J lost 9 bases, V lost 5 bases, and 12 bases had no gene match. The CDR3 loop spans 15 amino acids. CDR3 nucleotides: TGTGCCAGCAGTGCCCCCGGGAGGGCTAGCGCTGAGCAGTTCTTC. It yields the protein CASSAPGRASAEQFF.

The table lists this clone with a few counts. The chain carries TRBV9 and TRBJ1-1; TRBD1 matches at 9 bases. Germline values: CDR1 SGDLS, CDR2 YYNGEE. The length of the CDR3 is 15 residues. After removal of 3 bases from V and 5 bases from J, the junction contained 8 bases not matched to a gene. CDR3 nucleotides: TGTGCCAGCAGCGGTACGGGACAGGGAAGGACTGAAGCTTTCTTT. As protein: CASSGTGQGRTEAFF.

V and J are TRBV27 and TRBJ2-1; 8 bases are shared with TRBD2. The germline gives CDR1 MNHEY, CDR2 SMNVEV (reference sequence). There are 19 residues in the CDR3. Unmatched junction bases numbered 15, after V lost 2 bases and J lost 3 bases. The CDR3 DNA reads as TGTGCCAGCAGTTTAGTGGTAGGCCCCGGGACTAGTCGCTACAATGAGCAGTTCTTC. Translated, it gives CASSLVVGPGTSRYNEQFF.

This chain connects TRBV18 to TRBJ2-1, with 7 bases aligning to TRBD2. Germline V gene sequence: CDR1 KGHSH, CDR2 LQKENI. J gave up 4 bases and V 4 bases, and 7 bases lay outside the gene matches. The CDR3 consists of 15 residues. The CDR3 spells CASSRLAPEYNEQFF. As DNA, the CDR3 is TGTGCCAGCTCACGACTAGCCCCGGAATACAATGAGCAGTTCTTC.

The rearrangement links TRBV19 to TRBJ1-2, with D uncertain. Germline CDR1 is LNHDA and CDR2 is SQIVND (reference sequence). Trimming left V 7 bases short and J 5 bases short, with 17 bases between. CDR3 length: 14 residues. CDR3 sequence (DNA): TGTGCCAGTAAAGAGGTGTGGCAGACTTATGGCTACACCTTC. It encodes CASKEVWQTYGYTF. Together with reference TRBV19 and TRBJ1-2, the CDR3 gives the full variable domain: DGGITQSPKYLFRKEGQNVTLSCEQNLNHDAMYWYRQDPGQGLRLIYYSQIVNDFQKGDIAEGYSVSREKKESFPLTVTSAQKNPTAFYLCASKEVWQTYGYTFGSGTRLTVV.

The chain links TRBV7-2 to TRBJ2-1; weak D call: TRBD2 (5 bases). CDR3 length: 16 residues. In germline, CDR1 is SGHTA, CDR2 FQGNSA. Trimming shortened V by 1 base and J by 8 bases, and 18 bases separated the two germline ends. CDR3 nucleotide sequence: TGTGCCAGCAGCTTAGGGGCTAGCAGGTCTGTAGATGAGCAGTTCTTC. Translated, it gives CASSLGASRSVDEQFF.

The V call is TRBV28, the J call TRBJ1-2; 8 positions match TRBD1. Germline trimming cut 8 bases from V and 8 bases from J; bases unmatched to any gene: 7. CDR3 length equals 12 residues. Germline assignment: CDR1 MDHEN and CDR2 SYDVKM. The CDR3 region is CASEKTGGGYTF. DNA for the CDR3: TGTGCCAGCGAAAAAACAGGGGGAGGCTACACCTTC.

The chain is built from TRBV9 and TRBJ2-1; 8 bases map to TRBD2. This CDR3 has 14 residues. Germline CDR1 is SGDLS and CDR2 is YYNGEE. The V segment lost 4 bases and the J segment 10 bases; nucleotides outside the gene matches: 10. CDR3 DNA: TGTGCCAGCAGCACCACACCGGGACTAGGAGAGCAGTTCTTC. Amino acids: CASSTTPGLGEQFF. Drawing the rest from reference TRBV9 and TRBJ2-1, the complete variable domain is DSGVTQTPKHLITATGQRVTLRCSPRSGDLSVYWYQQSLDQGLQFLIQYYNGEERAKGNILERFSAQQFPDLHSELNLSSLELGDSALYFCASSTTPGLGEQFFGPGTRLTVL.

The chain joins TRBV18 to TRBJ1-4; 7 bases fit TRBD1. The V gene end was trimmed by 4 bases and the J gene end by 7 bases; junction bases not matched to a gene: 6. The V gene's germline CDR1 is KGHSH and CDR2 LQKENI. The CDR3 covers 14 residues. The CDR3 bases are TGTGCCAGCTCACAACAGACAGGGTCTGAAAAACTGTTTTTT. Encoded protein: CASSQQTGSEKLFF.

The CDR3 sequence: CAAAPSAYNEQFF. CDR3 sequence (DNA): TGTGCCGCGGCACCGTCTGCCTACAATGAGCAGTTCTTC. The chain has TRBV30 and TRBJ2-1; the D is unclear. This CDR3 region has 13 residues. The germline V gene encodes CDR1 GTSNPN and CDR2 SVGIG (reference sequence). Deletions cut 8 bases from V and 2 bases from J, with 13 bases between.

The chain couples TRBV7-3 to TRBJ1-2; TRBD1 might be the D (5 bases). The CDR3 length is 14 residues. Between the trimmed V and J ends, which lost 6 bases and 4 bases, there was a span of 15 bases. CDR1 is SGHTA and CDR2 is FQGTGA in the germline V gene. The CDR3 protein is CASSMDGGSYGYTF. CDR3 nucleotides: TGTGCCAGCAGTATGGACGGGGGGTCCTATGGCTACACCTTC.

CDR3 nucleotide sequence: TGTGCCAGCAGGCGACTAGCGGGGAGGAACACCGGGGAGCTGTTTTTT. Translated: CASRRLAGRNTGELFF. V is TRBV7-2 and J is TRBJ2-2, with 11 positions matching TRBD2. The junction had 4 bases not matched to a gene; V was cut back by 6 bases and J by 1 base. The germline V gene has CDR1 SGHTA and CDR2 FQGNSA. This CDR3 spans 16 amino acids.

The chain is built from TRBV18 and TRBJ2-2, with 8 bases fitting TRBD1. The CDR3 sequence is 14 residues long. V gave up 6 bases and J gave up 1 base; unmatched junction bases: 1. Germline V gives CDR1 KGHSH, CDR2 LQKENI. The CDR3 nucleotides read TGTGCCAGCTCTGGACAGGGGAACACCGGGGAGCTGTTTTTT. Protein: CASSGQGNTGELFF.

V and J are TRBV28 and TRBJ1-1; 7 positions match TRBD1. The CDR3 sequence is 13 residues long. In germline, CDR1 is MDHEN, CDR2 SYDVKM. Unmatched junction bases numbered 3, after V lost 5 bases and J lost 3 bases. Here the CDR3 reads CASSVRGDTEAFF. CDR3 in DNA: TGTGCCAGCAGTGTCAGGGGGGACACTGAAGCTTTCTTT.

The chain links TRBV7-3 to TRBJ1-1, with D maybe TRBD1 (6 bases). Trimming took off 4 bases at V and 0 bases at J, with 18 bases between the two ends. Germline CDR1 reads SGHTA; CDR2 reads FQGTGA. The CDR3 consists of 17 residues. The CDR3 protein is CASSSNGQTAMNTEAFF. The CDR3 region has the DNA TGTGCCAGCAGCTCGAACGGACAGACCGCCATGAACACTGAAGCTTTCTTT.

The V and J genes are TRBV28 and TRBJ2-3; TRBD2 aligns across 9 bases. The CDR3 contains 14 residues. CDR1 MDHEN and CDR2 SYDVKM come from the germline V gene. With 5 bases clipped from V and 1 base from J, the junction kept 1 base outside the gene matches. This CDR3 reads CASSLAGRTDTQYF. CDR3 bases: TGTGCCAGCAGTCTAGCGGGGCGCACAGATACGCAGTATTTT.

V and J are TRBV27 and TRBJ1-6; D remains unclear. Trimming took 6 bases from V and 9 from J, leaving 9 bases between them. CDR1 is MNHEY and CDR2 is SMNVEV in the germline V gene (reference sequence). This CDR3 contains 12 residues. The CDR3 region has the DNA TGTGCCAGCAGCCCAGAGGGTTCACCCCTCCACTTT. This gives the protein CASSPEGSPLHF.

The rearrangement uses TRBV28 and TRBJ2-5; no firm D call. Trimming left V 1 base short and J 5 bases short, with 5 bases between. The CDR3 is 12 amino acids. From germline, CDR1 is MDHEN and CDR2 SYDVKM. The CDR3 here is CASSLSSETQYF. CDR3 coding DNA: TGTGCCAGCAGTTTATCGTCGGAGACCCAGTACTTC.

This clone was seen a handful of times. The CDR3 DNA reads as TGCGCCAGCAGCATAACAGGGACGACGAACACCGGGGAGCTGTTTTTT. Residues: CASSITGTTNTGELFF. The chain employs TRBV5-1 and TRBJ2-2; D perhaps matches TRBD1 (6 bases). The germline CDR1 and CDR2 sequences are SGHRS and YFSETQ. The V and J ends lost 4 bases and 0 bases respectively, with 13 bases between them. The CDR3 loop spans 16 amino acids.